This T cell receptor (beta chain) was profiled in a study of patients and donors after allogeneic stem cell transplantation. This CDR3 contains 15 residues. Germline V lookup: CDR1 SGDLS, CDR2 YYNGEE. Deletions cut 0 bases from V and 4 bases from J, with 13 bases between. TCRdb processed the RT-PCR reads anew with MiXCR; each CDR3 protein has one entry. Among about 160,000 distinct CDR3 sequences listed, roughly two fifths were seen once. V usage is TRBV9 and J usage is TRBJ1-1; D is possibly TRBD1 (5 bases). Specimen: blood, either unsorted or a sorted T cell fraction (not recorded which). This clonotype originated in a human donor who was either an allogeneic HSCT recipient or a stem cell or donor lymphocyte infusion donor (not recorded which). It is not recorded whose cells these are; they may come from a transplant donor. Written as DNA, the CDR3 is TGTGCCAGCAGCGTAGGCGGGACGGCGGGCACTGAAGCTTTCTTT. It encodes CASSVGGTAGTEAFF.